Included here is one T cell receptor beta chain sequence, with context. It lacks a known antigen. No base quality information exists; no much larger clone differs at one position. The sample originates from a study of resident and recirculating memory T cells in vitiligo (dated by TCRdb to between 2018 and 2020). Background on the whole study: For TCR beta sequencing, each of a few stable vitiligo patients provided PBMCs and epidermis from shave biopsies taken at two lesional sites and two nonlesional sites. Samples were homogenized without cell sorting just before genomic DNA extraction with the Qiagen DNeasy Blood & Tissue Kit. Human TCR beta sequencing was used to test whether specific clones in lesional vitiligo skin differed from clones in nonlesional skin and blood. Study-wide conclusions, independent of this receptor: Even within a single patient, overlap and correlation analysis found no significant repertoire overlap between any biopsies apart from each lesion compared with itself. Working out how much the T cell clones identified in the vitiligo lesions and the human Trm versus Tcm pools each contribute will require future mechanistic studies. Clonality was not the same from one vitiligo lesion to another, and no unique dominant TCR clone turned up. TCR sequences were not found to be conserved across biopsy sites or patients, suggesting that different lesions are infiltrated by different T cell clones, a pattern described as private specificity.

The CDR3, cysteine through phenylalanine, is 13 amino acids long. Just the 39-base CDR3 DNA is kept, in frame starting at base 1. Germline trimming: 5 bases from V, 2 bases from J; junction bases outside gene matches: 4. CDR1 and CDR2, looked up from the germline V gene, are SGHRS and YFSETQ. Vitiligo counted as stable when lesions had not changed during the previous 6 months. For classification as stable, the absence of confetti depigmentation, a clinical sign of active vitiligo, was additionally required. Any patient who had received treatment in the previous three months was excluded. Ficoll density gradient centrifugation was used to isolate PBMCs from heparinized blood, after which the PBMCs were flash-frozen. The immunoSEQ hsTCRB kit was used to amplify TCR beta chains from the genomic DNA. TCR beta libraries were sequenced on an Illumina MiSeq instrument by the immunoSEQ service. Concerning the study's data processing: Analysis of the repertoire data was performed with the immunoSEQ Analyzer. The clones in this table, taken by TCRdb from immuneACCESS, are in-frame only. Not every clone is retained; where verified, under half of the shortfall comes from an unresolved V gene, and the cause of the rest is unknown. V, J and clone size reflect that table, while D and trimming were determined from the DNA. This sample lists tens of thousands of clones; 90% to 95% were detected once. In total, the top ten clones hold about 5.5% of the sample.

The clonotype originates from a male donor with vitiligo. This sequence uses TRBV5-1 and TRBJ2-7; 7 junctional bases match TRBD2. Sequenced: blood. This receptor has the CDR3 CASSFGRPYEQYF. The base sequence is TGCGCCAGCAGTTTCGGGAGGCCCTACGAGCAGTACTTC. Outside the CDR3, residues come from the reference TRBV5-1 and TRBJ2-7 proteins, so the full variable domain is: KAGVTQTPRYLIKTRGQQVTLSCSPISGHRSVSWYQQTPGQGLQFLFEYFSETQRNKGNFPGRFSGRQFSNSRSEMNVSTLELGDSALYLCASSFGRPYEQYFGPGTRLTVT.